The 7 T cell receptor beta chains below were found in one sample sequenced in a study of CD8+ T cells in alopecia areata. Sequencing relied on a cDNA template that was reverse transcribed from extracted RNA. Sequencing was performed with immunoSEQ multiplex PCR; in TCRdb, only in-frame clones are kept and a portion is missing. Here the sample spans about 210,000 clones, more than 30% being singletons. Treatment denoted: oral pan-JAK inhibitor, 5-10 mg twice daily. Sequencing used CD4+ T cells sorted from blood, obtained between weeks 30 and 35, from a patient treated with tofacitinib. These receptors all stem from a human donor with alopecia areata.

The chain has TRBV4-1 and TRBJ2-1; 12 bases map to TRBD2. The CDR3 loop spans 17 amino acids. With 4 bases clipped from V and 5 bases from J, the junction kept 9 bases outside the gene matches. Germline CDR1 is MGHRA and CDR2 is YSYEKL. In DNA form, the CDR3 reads TGCGCCAGCAGCCTCCTCCTGACTAGCGGGAGACACAATGAGCAGTTCTTC. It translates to CASSLLLTSGRHNEQFF.

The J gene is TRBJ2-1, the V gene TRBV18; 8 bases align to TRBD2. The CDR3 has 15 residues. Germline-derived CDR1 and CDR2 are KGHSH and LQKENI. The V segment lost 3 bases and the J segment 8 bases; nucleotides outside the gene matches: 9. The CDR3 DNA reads TGTGCCAGCTCACCCTCGGGAGGGCGGAGGGATGAGCAGTTCTTC. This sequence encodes CASSPSGGRRDEQFF.

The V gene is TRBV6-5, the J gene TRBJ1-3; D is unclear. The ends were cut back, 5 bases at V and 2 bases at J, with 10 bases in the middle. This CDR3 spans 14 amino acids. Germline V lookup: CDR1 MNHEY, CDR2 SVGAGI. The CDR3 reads CASSTRFPGNTIYF. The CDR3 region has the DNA TGTGCCAGCAGTACCAGGTTCCCTGGAAACACCATATATTTT.

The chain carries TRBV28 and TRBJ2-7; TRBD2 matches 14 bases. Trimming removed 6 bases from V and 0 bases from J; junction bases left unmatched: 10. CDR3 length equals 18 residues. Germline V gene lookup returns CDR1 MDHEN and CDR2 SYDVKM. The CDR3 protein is CASRIRGLAGDRSYEQYF. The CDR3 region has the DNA TGTGCCAGCAGGATTAGGGGACTAGCGGGGGACCGCTCCTACGAGCAGTACTTC.

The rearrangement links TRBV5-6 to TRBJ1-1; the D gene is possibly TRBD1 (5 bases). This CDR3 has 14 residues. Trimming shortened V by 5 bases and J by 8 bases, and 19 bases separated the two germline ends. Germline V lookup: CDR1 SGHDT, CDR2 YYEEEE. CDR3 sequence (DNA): TGTGCCAGCAGGTGGTCCCGAGACAGACAAGAAGCTTTCTTT. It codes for CASRWSRDRQEAFF.

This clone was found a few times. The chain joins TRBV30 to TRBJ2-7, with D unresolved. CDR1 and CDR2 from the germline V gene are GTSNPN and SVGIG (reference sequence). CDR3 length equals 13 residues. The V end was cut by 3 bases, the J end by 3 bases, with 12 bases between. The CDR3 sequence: CAWSHGLSYEQYF. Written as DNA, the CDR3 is TGTGCCTGGAGCCATGGGCTAAGCTACGAGCAGTACTTC.

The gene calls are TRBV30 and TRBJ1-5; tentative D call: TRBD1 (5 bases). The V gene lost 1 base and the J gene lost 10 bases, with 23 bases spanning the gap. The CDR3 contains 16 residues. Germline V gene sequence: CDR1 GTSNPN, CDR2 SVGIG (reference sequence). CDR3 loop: CAWSDRRGVSISPQHF. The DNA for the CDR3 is TGTGCCTGGAGTGACCGCCGGGGGGTATCAATCAGCCCCCAGCATTTT. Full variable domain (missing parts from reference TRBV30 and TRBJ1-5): SQTIHQWPATLVQPVGSPLSLECTVEGTSNPNLYWYRQAAGRGLQLLFYSVGIGQISSEVPQNLSASRPQDRQFILSSKKLLLSDSGFYLCAWSDRRGVSISPQHFGDGTRLSIL.